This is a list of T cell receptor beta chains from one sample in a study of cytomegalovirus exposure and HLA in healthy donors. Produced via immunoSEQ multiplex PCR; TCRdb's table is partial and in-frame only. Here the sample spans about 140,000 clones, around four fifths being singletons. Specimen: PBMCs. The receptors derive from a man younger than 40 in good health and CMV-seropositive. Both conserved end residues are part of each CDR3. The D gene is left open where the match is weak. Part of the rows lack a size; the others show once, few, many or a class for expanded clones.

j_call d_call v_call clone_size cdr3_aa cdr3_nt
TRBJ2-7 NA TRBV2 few CASTPGVIYEQYF TGTGCCAGCACTCCAGGGGTGATTTACGAGCAGTACTTC
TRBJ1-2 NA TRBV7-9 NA CASSLREGGYTF TGTGCCAGCAGCTTACGGGAAGGGGGCTACACCTTC
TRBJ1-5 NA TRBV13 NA CASSHGQNQPQHF TGTGCCAGCAGCCACGGACAGAATCAGCCCCAGCATTTT
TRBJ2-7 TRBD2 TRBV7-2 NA CASSSQPGLAPEQYF TGTGCCAGCAGTTCCCAACCGGGACTAGCTCCCGAGCAGTACTTC
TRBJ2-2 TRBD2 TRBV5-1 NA CASSFFGTNGVGELFF TGCGCCAGCAGCTTTTTTGGGACTAATGGGGTCGGGGAGCTGTTTTTT
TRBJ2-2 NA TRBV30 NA CAWAMTGTGELFF TGTGCCTGGGCCATGACGGGAACCGGGGAGCTGTTTTTT
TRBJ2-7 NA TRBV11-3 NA CASSFGGEQYF TGTGCCAGCAGCTTCGGGGGCGAGCAGTACTTC
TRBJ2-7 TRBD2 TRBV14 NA CASSPFYGGDYEQYF TGTGCCAGCAGCCCTTTTTACGGGGGGGACTACGAGCAGTACTTC
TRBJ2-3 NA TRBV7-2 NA CASSLVPGSTDTQYF TGTGCCAGCAGCTTAGTTCCGGGGTCCACAGATACGCAGTATTTT
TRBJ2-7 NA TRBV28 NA CASSLGQLQEYF TGTGCCAGCAGTTTAGGACAGCTGCAGGAGTACTTC
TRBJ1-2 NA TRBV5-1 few CASSLAGDGYTF TGCGCCAGCAGCTTGGCGGGGGATGGCTACACCTTC
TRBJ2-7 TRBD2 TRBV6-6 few CASSYSGTSGSNEQYF TGTGCCAGCAGTTACTCAGGGACTAGCGGGAGCAACGAGCAGTACTTC
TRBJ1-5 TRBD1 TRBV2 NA CASRGQGHQPQHF TGTGCCAGCAGGGGACAGGGGCACCAGCCCCAGCATTTT
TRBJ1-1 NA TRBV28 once CASSPPIVAKAFF TGTGCCAGCAGTCCTCCTATTGTTGCTAAAGCTTTCTTT
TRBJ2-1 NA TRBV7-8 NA CASSPHTSFGLNEQFF TGTGCCAGCAGCCCCCATACTAGCTTTGGTCTCAATGAGCAGTTCTTC
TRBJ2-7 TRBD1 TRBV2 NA CASRGDRPYEQYF TGTGCCAGCAGGGGGGACAGGCCCTACGAGCAGTACTTC
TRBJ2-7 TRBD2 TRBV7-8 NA CASSLGVSGTSGSYEQYF TGTGCCAGCAGCTTAGGGGTTTCGGGGACTAGCGGTTCCTACGAGCAGTACTTC
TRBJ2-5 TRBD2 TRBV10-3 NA CAISEAVLAGPREQYF TGTGCCATCAGTGAGGCGGTTCTAGCGGGGCCGAGGGAGCAGTACTTC
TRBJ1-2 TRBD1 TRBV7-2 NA CASSLETGVYGYTF TGTGCCAGCAGCTTAGAAACAGGGGTCTATGGCTACACCTTC
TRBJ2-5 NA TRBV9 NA CASSTNRGGTQYF TGTGCCAGCAGCACAAACAGGGGGGGGACCCAGTACTTC
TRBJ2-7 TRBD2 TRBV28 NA CASSYRRLAGDEQYF TGTGCCAGCAGCTACCGGAGACTAGCGGGAGACGAGCAGTACTTC
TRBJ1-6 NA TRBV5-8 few CASSFGGYNSPLHF TGTGCCAGCAGCTTCGGGGGTTATAATTCACCCCTCCACTTT
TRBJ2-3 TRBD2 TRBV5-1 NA CASSLEPGLAIDTQYF TGCGCCAGCAGCTTGGAGCCGGGACTAGCTATAGATACGCAGTATTTT
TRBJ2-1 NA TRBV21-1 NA CASSKCEIPKNEQFF TGTGCCAGCAGCAAATGCGAGATTCCGAAGAATGAGCAGTTCTTC
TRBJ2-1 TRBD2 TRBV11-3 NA CASREDVYNEQFF TGTGCCAGTCGGGAGGATGTCTACAATGAGCAGTTCTTC
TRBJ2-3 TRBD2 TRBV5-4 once CASSFSGLAGDTQYF TGTGCCAGCAGCTTTTCGGGACTAGCGGGAGATACGCAGTATTTT
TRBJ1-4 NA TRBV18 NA CASSLRGPGEEKLFF TGTGCCAGCTCGCTTCGAGGGCCCGGGGAGGAAAAACTGTTTTTT
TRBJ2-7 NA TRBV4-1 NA CASSQVAGTLPYEQYF TGCGCCAGCAGCCAAGTAGCCGGGACACTTCCCTACGAGCAGTACTTC
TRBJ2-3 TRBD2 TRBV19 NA CACEAGGPSDTQYF TGTGCCTGTGAAGCGGGGGGGCCATCAGATACGCAGTATTTT
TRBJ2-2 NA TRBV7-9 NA CASKLMVGELFF TGTGCCAGCAAGCTTATGGTCGGGGAGCTGTTTTTT
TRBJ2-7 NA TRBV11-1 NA CASGEDWGREQYF TGTGCCAGCGGCGAGGACTGGGGAAGGGAGCAGTACTTC
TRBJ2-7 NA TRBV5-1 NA CASSSGLGSYEQYF TGCGCCAGCAGCTCGGGGTTGGGCTCCTACGAGCAGTACTTC